The clone carrying this T cell receptor (beta chain) was found many times. Its target is not known. Busulfan-fludarabine conditioning, marrow transplant, and cyclophosphamide on days +3 and +4 were administered. This sample stems from a study of T cells after posttransplantation cyclophosphamide. Study results and limitations: Recipient CMV seropositivity and CMV reactivation strongly tracked TRB clonality. Donor CD8+ memory clones often dominated recipient blood repertoires at later times.

The CDR3 contains 16 residues. Germline CDR1 SGHNT, CDR2 YYREEE (reference sequence). V shed 0 bases, J shed 4 bases, and the junction held 5 bases outside the gene matches. TCRdb keeps only in-frame clones here, not all; method: immunoSEQ multiplex PCR. This table holds 5,500 to 8,500 clones with no singletons; the top ten claim around half. V usage is TRBV5-4 and J usage is TRBJ1-2, with TRBD1 matching 11 bases. The clonotype originates from a male patient between 50 and 60 years old who received an allogeneic stem cell transplant from an unrelated donor, was CMV-positive, and had acute GVHD only. These T cells may partly come from the graft donor. Sequences were derived from PBMCs, sampled after allogeneic stem cell transplant with posttransplant cyclophosphamide. The CDR3 here is CASSLVGQGGGYGYTF. The CDR3 DNA is TGTGCCAGCAGCTTGGTGGGACAGGGGGGCGGCTATGGCTACACCTTC.